A single sample gave rise to the 32 T cell receptor beta chains below, sequenced in a study of blood T cell repertoires in COVID-19. Here immunoSEQ multiplex PCR was the method, and the copy in TCRdb shows in-frame clones only, minus some. Counted here are around 360,000 clones, 70% to 90% occurring once; the ten biggest clones make up 10%. Sequencing was performed on peripheral blood. The receptors come from a woman in her 30s with COVID-19, enrolled during active disease.

This rearrangement joins TRBV4-1 to TRBJ2-1; 10 bases map to TRBD2. CDR1 MGHRA and CDR2 YSYEKL come from the germline V gene. The CDR3 runs 13 residues. Trimming at V came to 3 bases and at J to 9 bases, leaving 2 bases not matched to a gene. The CDR3 loop is CASSQLAGGEQFF. The CDR3 nucleotides read TGCGCCAGCAGCCAGTTAGCGGGGGGTGAGCAGTTCTTC.

The gene calls are TRBV6-5 and TRBJ1-1; TRBD1 is a possible D gene (5 bases). The CDR3 is made up of 15 amino acids. V was pared by 0 bases and J by 3 bases, with 11 bases between. Germline loops: CDR1 MNHEY, CDR2 SVGAGI. CDR3 nucleotide sequence: TGTGCCAGCAGTTACTCGAGTAGGGGTGACACTGAAGCTTTCTTT. It yields the protein CASSYSSRGDTEAFF.

Note on this clone: Other nucleotide sequences in the sample specify the same CDR3. The genes are TRBV7-9 and TRBJ2-5; D ambiguous. The germline V gene has CDR1 SEHNR and CDR2 FQNEAQ (reference sequence). The CDR3 runs 12 residues. Trimming left V 2 bases short and J 5 bases short, with 6 bases between. CDR3 DNA sequence: TGTGCCAGCAGCTTAATTAGTGAGACCCAGTACTTC. The encoded protein is CASSLISETQYF.

J is TRBJ1-2 and V is TRBV11-3; the match to TRBD1 covers 7 bases. CDR3 length: 16 amino acids. CDR1 is SGHNT and CDR2 is YENEEA in the germline V gene. The J segment lost 3 bases and the V segment lost 6 bases, leaving 13 bases of the junction unmatched. CDR3 coding DNA: TGTGCCAGCAGTCTAAGGGGGACAGCCTTCTACTATGGCTACACCTTC. This encodes CASSLRGTAFYYGYTF.

About this clone itself: No DNA is shown, since the ends of the CDR3 on it are uncertain; the CDR3 is the one TCRdb lists. This rearrangement joins TRBV2 to TRBJ2-1; the tabulated D call, TRBD1, remains unverified against the DNA. The CDR3 has 14 amino acids, counting both end residues. CDR1 SNHLY and CDR2 FYNNEI come from the germline V gene. The CDR3 sequence is CASILDRGDNEQFF.

This clone was counted only a few times. The V call is TRBV7-6, the J call TRBJ2-2; tentatively, D is TRBD2 (6 bases). The germline V and J ends were trimmed by 4 bases and 7 bases, with 16 bases remaining between them. The CDR3 has 15 residues. The germline CDR1 and CDR2 sequences are SGHVS and FNYEAQ. CDR3 DNA sequence: TGTGCCAGCAGCTCCCGTGGAGGGTTGATCGGGGAGCTGTTTTTT. This gives the protein CASSSRGGLIGELFF.

The chain uses TRBV24-1 and TRBJ2-1; D gene uncertain. Germline V gene lookup returns CDR1 KGHDR and CDR2 SFDVKD. The V end was cut by 8 bases, the J end by 8 bases, with 9 bases between. CDR3 length: 11 amino acids. The CDR3 loop is CATTTGHEQFF. CDR3 nucleotides: TGTGCCACCACAACCGGTCATGAGCAGTTCTTC.

CDR3 DNA sequence: TGTGCCAGTAGTACCCAGAGACTAGCGGGAGACACAGATACGCAGTATTTT. Translation gives CASSTQRLAGDTDTQYF. The gene calls are TRBV19 and TRBJ2-3; 12 bases align to TRBD2. There are 17 residues in the CDR3. V trimming: 4 bases; J trimming: 2 bases; junction bases outside the gene matches: 7. In germline, CDR1 is LNHDA, CDR2 SQIVND (reference sequence).

The genes are TRBV4-1 and TRBJ1-3; weak D call: TRBD1 (6 bases). The germline V gene encodes CDR1 MGHRA and CDR2 YSYEKL. This CDR3 contains 15 residues. V was shortened by 2 bases and J by 0 bases, with 8 bases between the two germline ends. The CDR3 coding sequence is TGCGCCAGCAGCCAATGGACAGCCTCTGGAAACACCATATATTTT. Protein product: CASSQWTASGNTIYF.

This chain connects TRBV2 to TRBJ2-4, with 7 bases matching TRBD2. V lost 5 bases and J lost 3; bases outside the gene matches: 10. Per germline, CDR1 SNHLY and CDR2 FYNNEI. CDR3 length: 16 residues. The DNA of the CDR3 is TGTGCCAGCAGTAAAGGACTAGGTGGGGTCAAAAACATTCAGTACTTC. Its translation: CASSKGLGGVKNIQYF.

This clone has only one observation. The rearrangement joins TRBV28 to TRBJ1-1; 8 bases line up with TRBD1. The CDR3 is 12 amino acids. The ends lost 9 bases at V and 5 bases at J; junction bases unmatched: 5. Looked up from germline, CDR1 is MDHEN and CDR2 is SYDVKM. CDR3 coding DNA: TGTGCCAGTACAGGGGGGGAAACTGAAGCTTTCTTT. Amino acid sequence: CASTGGETEAFF.

This chain uses TRBV5-6 with TRBJ1-5; D remains unclear. V lost 0 bases and J lost 8, with 18 bases in between. This CDR3 spans 16 amino acids. From germline, CDR1 is SGHDT and CDR2 YYEEEE. The CDR3 nucleotides are TGTGCCAGCAGCTTGGCCCGGGGAGTTGAGGAGAAGCCCCAGCATTTT. This codes for CASSLARGVEEKPQHF.

This clone is a singleton in its sample. CDR3 coding DNA: TGTGCCAGCAGCCAAGGACGTTCTAGCGGGACTTTGATCTACGAGCAGTACTTC. Amino acid sequence: CASSQGRSSGTLIYEQYF. The chain joins TRBV4-2 to TRBJ2-7, with 9 bases aligning to TRBD2. The CDR3 spans 18 residues. The V segment lost 1 base and the J segment 3 bases; nucleotides outside the gene matches: 13. Germline loops: CDR1 LGHNA, CDR2 YNFKEQ.

This clone appeared once. The chain couples TRBV27 to TRBJ1-6, with TRBD1 as a possible D gene (5 bases). CDR1 MNHEY and CDR2 SMNVEV come from the germline V gene (reference sequence). This CDR3 spans 14 amino acids. V lost 2 bases and J lost 8, with 10 bases in between. CDR3 residues: CASSLIARDSPLHF. The DNA for the CDR3 is TGTGCCAGCAGTTTAATCGCCAGGGATTCACCCCTCCACTTT.

This chain joins TRBV4-1 and TRBJ2-2; 8 bases align to TRBD2. V lost 4 bases to trimming and J lost 4 bases; unmatched junction nucleotides: 8. This CDR3 contains 16 residues. Germline assignment: CDR1 MGHRA and CDR2 YSYEKL. Written as DNA, the CDR3 is TGCGCCAGCAGCCGTAGTCCGGGAGGGCGCACCGGGGAGCTGTTTTTT. Translation: CASSRSPGGRTGELFF.

V gene TRBV30 combines with J gene TRBJ1-1; the D gene is possibly TRBD1 (6 bases). With 8 bases removed from V and 1 base from J, the gap between germline ends came to 20 bases. This CDR3 region has 15 residues. Germline V CDR1 and CDR2: GTSNPN, SVGIG (reference sequence). The DNA for the CDR3 is TGTGCCCGATGGGGGGGGCCAGTCGGGAACACTGAAGCTTTCTTT. This codes for CARWGGPVGNTEAFF.

The V gene is TRBV12-3 or TRBV12-4, the J gene TRBJ2-3; 8 nucleotides align to TRBD1. The CDR3 covers 13 residues. V was clipped by 7 bases and J by 4 bases; unmatched bases: 4. The CDR3 sequence: CASTPTGADTQYF. The CDR3 DNA reads as TGTGCCAGCACCCCGACAGGGGCAGATACGCAGTATTTT.

The chain couples TRBV10-3 to TRBJ2-3; D unclear. The CDR3 covers 12 residues. CDR1 and CDR2 from the germline V gene are ENHRY and SYGVKD. Deletions cut 6 bases from V and 0 bases from J, with 4 bases between. Written as DNA, the CDR3 is TGTGCCATCAGACTTAGCACAGATACGCAGTATTTT. Amino acid sequence: CAIRLSTDTQYF.

This chain connects TRBV6-5 to TRBJ2-3, with D maybe TRBD1 (5 bases). This CDR3 is built from 14 residues. The ends were cut back, 5 bases at V and 0 bases at J, with 9 bases in the middle. Germline V lookup: CDR1 MNHEY, CDR2 SVGAGI. This CDR3 is CASSHRQSTDTQYF. In DNA form, the CDR3 reads TGTGCCAGCAGTCATCGACAGAGCACAGATACGCAGTATTTT.

V usage is TRBV19 and J usage is TRBJ2-2; D unresolved. The germline CDR1 and CDR2 sequences are LNHDA and SQIVND (reference sequence). V was trimmed by 5 bases and J by 5 bases, leaving 6 bases between them. CDR3 size: 12 residues. The CDR3 protein is CASSFSTGELFF. DNA of the CDR3: TGTGCCAGTAGTTTCTCGACCGGGGAGCTGTTTTTT.

The chain employs TRBV2 and TRBJ2-1, with 7 bases identical to TRBD1. V shed 6 bases and J 5 bases; nucleotides not matched to a gene: 4. This CDR3 is 13 amino acids long. Germline V gene data show CDR1 as SNHLY and CDR2 as FYNNEI. CDR3 loop: CASRATGDNEQFF. The CDR3 DNA is TGTGCCAGCAGGGCAACAGGGGACAATGAGCAGTTCTTC.

This chain joins TRBV7-9 and TRBJ2-2; 10 bases are a match to TRBD1. Germline CDR1 is SEHNR and CDR2 is FQNEAQ (reference sequence). This CDR3 comprises 16 residues. Germline trimming cut 4 bases from V and 1 base from J; bases unmatched to any gene: 3. The CDR3 nucleotides read TGTGCCAGCAGCTCCGGACAGGGGGAGAACACCGGGGAGCTGTTTTTT. It is translated as CASSSGQGENTGELFF.

The rearrangement uses TRBV4-1 and TRBJ2-5; TRBD2 aligns across 7 bases. CDR1 MGHRA and CDR2 YSYEKL come from the germline V gene. CDR3 length equals 16 residues. The J segment lost 4 bases and the V segment lost 2 bases, leaving 10 bases of the junction unmatched. The CDR3 here is CASSQYPPGEGETQYF. The DNA for the CDR3 is TGCGCCAGCAGCCAATACCCTCCCGGGGAGGGAGAGACCCAGTACTTC.

The rearrangement links TRBV28 to TRBJ2-7; 8 nucleotides align to TRBD2. This CDR3 region has 14 residues. Unmatched junction bases numbered 9, after V lost 7 bases and J lost 4 bases. Germline V CDR1 and CDR2: MDHEN, SYDVKM. CDR3 loop: CASISGTLRYEQYF. In DNA, the CDR3 is TGTGCCAGCATTAGCGGGACACTGCGGTACGAGCAGTACTTC.

The chain combines TRBV28 with TRBJ2-5, with 10 bases lining up with TRBD2. CDR1 MDHEN and CDR2 SYDVKM come from the germline V gene. The CDR3 has 18 amino acids. J gave up 4 bases and V 6 bases, and 17 bases lay outside the gene matches. The CDR3 region is CASSSTASLAGNGETQYF. As DNA, the CDR3 is TGTGCCAGCAGCTCCACCGCCTCACTAGCGGGGAATGGAGAGACCCAGTACTTC.

The chain employs TRBV5-1 and TRBJ1-3; D is uncertain. Trimming took 0 bases from V and 2 from J, leaving 6 bases between them. In germline, CDR1 is SGHRS, CDR2 YFSETQ. The CDR3 has 14 amino acids. CDR3 nucleotide sequence: TGCGCCAGCAGCTTGGCACAGACTGGAAACACCATATATTTT. It encodes CASSLAQTGNTIYF.

The chain recombines TRBV29-1 with TRBJ1-2, with unresolved D. This CDR3 contains 13 residues. Between the trimmed V and J ends, which lost 6 bases and 2 bases, there was a span of 13 bases. Germline-derived CDR1 and CDR2 are SQVTM and ANQGSEA. This CDR3 reads CSVSGKTNYGYTF. The CDR3 DNA is TGCAGCGTCTCCGGGAAGACCAACTATGGCTACACCTTC.

The chain is built from TRBV10-2 and TRBJ1-5; 10 bases fit TRBD1. CDR3 size: 17 residues. The ends lost 6 bases at V and 1 base at J; junction bases unmatched: 9. The germline V gene has CDR1 WSHSY and CDR2 SAAADI. For the CDR3, the DNA is TGCGCCAGCAGGGACGGACAGGGGGTCTCGAGCAATCAGCCCCAGCATTTT. Translated, it gives CASRDGQGVSSNQPQHF.

The chain couples TRBV7-3 to TRBJ1-5; 7 bases are a match to TRBD1. Trimming removed 5 bases from V and 3 bases from J; junction bases left unmatched: 13. The V gene's germline CDR1 is SGHTA and CDR2 FQGTGA. The CDR3 length is 17 residues. The CDR3 DNA is TGTGCCAGCAGCGGGCTTACAGGGGCCAGAGACAATCAGCCCCAGCATTTT. It is translated as CASSGLTGARDNQPQHF. Full variable domain (missing parts from reference TRBV7-3 and TRBJ1-5): GAGVSQTPSNKVTEKGKYVELRCDPISGHTALYWYRQSLGQGPEFLIYFQGTGAADDSGLPNDRFFAVRPEGSVSTLKIQRTERGDSAVYLCASSGLTGARDNQPQHFGDGTRLSIL.

The V call is TRBV2, the J call TRBJ1-5; D is uncertain. CDR1 is SNHLY, CDR2 FYNNEI, per germline. The V and J ends lost 5 bases and 6 bases respectively, with 11 bases between them. This CDR3 contains 13 residues. CDR3 nucleotide sequence: TGTGCCAGCAGTTCCTATTCCGGTCAGCCCCAGCATTTT. It translates to CASSSYSGQPQHF.

The rearrangement joins TRBV6-2 or TRBV6-3 to TRBJ2-5; weak D call: TRBD2 (6 bases). In germline, CDR1 is MNHEY, CDR2 SVGEGT. This CDR3 has 15 residues. V dropped 5 bases and J dropped 4 bases, with 17 bases sitting between them. CDR3 bases: TGTGCCAGCAGTCAGAACCCTAGCGTTGCAGAGACCCAGTACTTC. Translating gives CASSQNPSVAETQYF.

This chain uses TRBV7-9 with TRBJ1-4; the D is unclear. Germline V gives CDR1 SEHNR, CDR2 FQNEAQ (reference sequence). This CDR3 region has 13 residues. V was shortened by 4 bases and J by 5 bases, with 8 bases between the two germline ends. In DNA, the CDR3 is TGTGCCAGCAGCTACTCCCTAAATGAAAAACTGTTTTTT. This codes for CASSYSLNEKLFF.